The T cell receptor (beta chain) under discussion was sequenced for a study of T cells after posttransplantation cyclophosphamide. Overall study results and limits: TRB overlap between skin or GI tissue T cells and blood was limited. After PTCy, TRB diversity resembled that of CNI/methotrexate controls.

The CDR3 spans 15 residues. The V gene's germline CDR1 is SGDLS and CDR2 YYNGEE. The ends lost 3 bases at V and 5 bases at J; junction bases unmatched: 7. The repertoire was sequenced with immunoSEQ multiplex PCR; TCRdb's copy has only in-frame clones and lacks some. The sample contains over 20,000 clones, none of them singletons. The related graft donor's blood sample was taken on the day of bone marrow donation. This clone was counted many times. Antigen unknown. The J gene is TRBJ1-1, the V gene TRBV9, with 10 bases lining up with TRBD1. The sequence was collected from a man between 45 and 60 years old in good health, CMV-negative, and a related stem cell transplant donor. The sequencing input was PBMCs. The chain's CDR3 is CASSAGGQGRTEAFF. The CDR3, as DNA: TGTGCCAGCAGCGCGGGGGGACAGGGGAGGACTGAAGCTTTCTTT.